This TCR beta chain was documented in a study of spatial heterogeneity in lung cancer (dated by TCRdb to between 2018 and 2020). For the study in its entirety: The donors were fewer than 90 patients from the lung TRACERx cohort who had early-stage, untreated non-small cell lung cancer. Follow-up PBMC samples were sequenced whenever available, with a median time to follow-up of roughly 26 months after resection. At surgery, both alpha and beta chains were TCR-sequenced in 200 to 250 tumor regions, fewer than 80 matched nontumor lung samples and 56 PBMC samples. The study linked features of the TCR repertoire to counts of nonsynonymous mutations, which were determined by whole-exome sequencing of tumor tissue. More beta-chain than alpha-chain transcripts were consistently detected, likely reflecting higher beta-chain transcript abundance. The study quantitatively compared TCR alpha and beta repertoires across multiple tumor regions, matched nontumor lung and blood in non-small cell lung cancer. In the raw uncorrected reads, each unique combination of TCR and UMI appeared more than ten times on average.

On this clonotype itself: Its recognized antigen is unknown. Base-call qualities are not available, and no considerably larger clone is one nucleotide away.

Results the study describes overall, beyond this receptor: Only approximately 15 patients were included in the comparisons of baseline and follow-up blood repertoires. Confirming at a functional level the hypothesis that regional TCRs recognize regional mutations was considered to require additional single-cell paired TCR alpha and beta sequencing. Ubiquitous expanded tumor TCRs showed up in blood more often at tumor resection than at routine follow-up.

Inclusive of the bounding cysteine and phenylalanine, the CDR3 is 14 residues long. Left in the record is the CDR3 DNA by itself, 42 bases read in frame from the first base. V drops 6 bases and J drops 3 bases, leaving 12 bases in between. According to the germline V gene, CDR1 reads SQVTM and CDR2 reads ANQGSEA. The sample's time point, from its label and the paper: blood at routine non-recurrence follow-up after resection. For TCR sequencing, whole RNA was extracted from tumor and nontumor lung tissue, or from cryopreserved PBMC samples, and no cell sorting was done. Only patients with enough RNA available from two or more tumor regions were chosen for TCR sequencing. Library prep was done by 5' RACE. For sequencing, a NextSeq 500 was employed. To allow correction of PCR and sequencing errors, the TCR library protocol tagged every TCR cDNA molecule with a unique molecular identifier. In the original analysis: Decombinator tools were used for TCR identification, UMI-based error correction and CDR3 extraction. TCRs above a frequency of 2 per 1,000, corresponding to the top 1% of the tumor frequency distribution, were defined as expanded. Each repertoire was subsampled 100 times to 5,000 TCRs, after which Renyi diversity was computed with the R vegan package. CDR3 similarity networks were built from amino acid triplet string-kernel similarity, connecting CDR3s with pairwise similarity above 0.82. The public reads were quality trimmed at Q25 with fastp and then assembled into clones with MiXCR by TCRdb, keeping productive beta chains. When rows share a CDR3 protein, they turn into one entry using the most common DNA and genes. For this entry, the V and J calls and clone size follow TCRdb and not the study's own pipeline. The sample table shows around 110,000 distinct CDR3 sequences, and more than 10% are seen once. Around a sixth of the sample lies in the top ten.

The chain employs TRBV29-1 and TRBJ2-6; a confident D gene designation cannot be given. The sequence was collected from a male donor with early-stage non-small cell lung cancer. Here the sequenced sample was PBMCs, taken at follow-up. DNA sequence: TGCAGCGTGGGTTCCGGCCGTGGGGCCAACGTCCTGACTTTC. This is translated as CSVGSGRGANVLTF.